This T cell receptor beta chain appears in the sequencing data of a study of shared clonotypes between healthy human individuals. Looking at the study overall: Researchers assigned three CD4 naive, three CD4 memory, two CD8 naive and one CD8 memory plate to each donor. Findings and caveats of the study: Non-shared clonotypes displayed generation probabilities falling below those of clonotypes present in all four donors. Naive subsets generally exceeded memory subsets in estimated richness.

Original processing notes: There were no quality scores in the junction-only immunoSEQ sequences, so filtering differed. Profiled with immunoSEQ multiplex PCR; TCRdb holds only in-frame clones, not every one. That table is the source of V, J and clone size, and D and trimming were worked out from the DNA. This table has hundreds of thousands of clones, about 96% appearing once. Germline V gene data show CDR1 as MNHEY and CDR2 as SMNVEV (reference sequence). The CDR3 is 14 amino acids. V lost 0 bases to trimming and J lost 10 bases, with 14 bases between them. Naive CD8 cells lacked CD45RO and underwent positive selection for CCR7, leaving out terminally differentiated effector memory CD45RA+ cells. This clone was seen just once. Antigen: not known.

The sequencing input was naive CD8+ T cells sorted from blood. The chain combines TRBV27 with TRBJ2-3; D may be TRBD2 (5 bases). The receptor was isolated from a woman between 25 and 40 years old in good health. CDR3 sequence reads: CASSLSEGVLAQYF. CDR3 in DNA: TGTGCCAGCAGTTTATCCGAGGGAGTCCTAGCGCAGTATTTT.